The T cell receptor (beta chain) described here comes from a study of blood T cell repertoires in COVID-19. About the study: COVID-19 samples from acute and convalescent phases originated in the United States, Italy and Spain. Sources were T cells, B-cell-depleted T cells, or PBMCs; the material itself was cDNA or gDNA.

The CDR3 has 15 residues. The V gene end was trimmed by 5 bases and the J gene end by 7 bases; junction bases not matched to a gene: 12. CDR1 and CDR2 (germline): SGHTA, FQGTGA. Original data processing: Counts of nucleated cells, estimated from reference gene primer amplification, were obtained. TCRdb keeps only in-frame clones here, not all; method: immunoSEQ multiplex PCR. D and trimming come from the DNA, and the V and J calls and clone size come from that table. The sample includes 350,000 to 450,000 clones, 85% of them seen just once. Source material: peripheral blood. The sequence derives from a young woman with acute or convalescent COVID-19. J is TRBJ1-2 and V is TRBV7-3; 8 nucleotides agree with TRBD1. Here the CDR3 DNA reads TGTGCCAGCAGCCTACGAGGACAGGGCGAGGGTGGCTACACCTTC. This codes for CASSLRGQGEGGYTF.